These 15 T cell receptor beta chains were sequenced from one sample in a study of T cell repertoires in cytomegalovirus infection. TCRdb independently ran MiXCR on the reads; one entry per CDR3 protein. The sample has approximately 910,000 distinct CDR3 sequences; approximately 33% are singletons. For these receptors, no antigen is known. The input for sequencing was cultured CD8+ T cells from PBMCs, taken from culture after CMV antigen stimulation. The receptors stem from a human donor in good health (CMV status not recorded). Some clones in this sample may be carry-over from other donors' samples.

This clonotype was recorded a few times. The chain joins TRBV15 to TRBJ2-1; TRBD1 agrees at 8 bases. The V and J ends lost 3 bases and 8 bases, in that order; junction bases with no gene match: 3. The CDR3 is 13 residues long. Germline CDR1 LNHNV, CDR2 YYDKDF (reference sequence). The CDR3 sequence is CATSRLTGDEQFF. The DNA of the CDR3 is TGTGCCACCAGCAGGTTGACAGGGGATGAGCAGTTCTTC. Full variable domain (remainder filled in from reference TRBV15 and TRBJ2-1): DAMVIQNPRYQVTQFGKPVTLSCSQTLNHNVMYWYQQKSSQAPKLLFHYYDKDFNNEADTPDNFQSRRPNTSFCFLDIRSPGLGDTAMYLCATSRLTGDEQFFGPGTRLTVL.

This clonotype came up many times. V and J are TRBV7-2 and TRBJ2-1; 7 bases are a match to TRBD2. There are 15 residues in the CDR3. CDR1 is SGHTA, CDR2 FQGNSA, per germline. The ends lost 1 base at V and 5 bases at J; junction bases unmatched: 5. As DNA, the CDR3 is TGTGCCAGCAGCTTAGAAGCGGGGTATAACAATGAGCAGTTCTTC. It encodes CASSLEAGYNNEQFF.

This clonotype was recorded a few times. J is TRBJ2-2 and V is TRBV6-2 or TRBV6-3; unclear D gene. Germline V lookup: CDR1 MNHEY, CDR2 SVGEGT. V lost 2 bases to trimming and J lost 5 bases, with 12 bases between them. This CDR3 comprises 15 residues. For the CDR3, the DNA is TGTGCCAGCAGTTACAGGGTTGGAGTGACCGGGGAGCTGTTTTTT. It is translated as CASSYRVGVTGELFF.

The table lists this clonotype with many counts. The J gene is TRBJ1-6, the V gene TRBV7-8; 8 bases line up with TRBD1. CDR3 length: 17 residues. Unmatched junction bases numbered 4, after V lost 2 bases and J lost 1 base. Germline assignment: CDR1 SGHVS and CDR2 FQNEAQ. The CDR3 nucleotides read TGTGCCAGCAGCTTACGGACAGGGTCTTCCTATAATTCACCCCTCCACTTT. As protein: CASSLRTGSSYNSPLHF.

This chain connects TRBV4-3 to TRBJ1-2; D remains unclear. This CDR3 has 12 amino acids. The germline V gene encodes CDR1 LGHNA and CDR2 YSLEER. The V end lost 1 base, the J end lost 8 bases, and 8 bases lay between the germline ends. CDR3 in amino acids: CASSQGYEGYTF. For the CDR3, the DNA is TGCGCCAGCAGCCAAGGCTATGAAGGCTACACCTTC.

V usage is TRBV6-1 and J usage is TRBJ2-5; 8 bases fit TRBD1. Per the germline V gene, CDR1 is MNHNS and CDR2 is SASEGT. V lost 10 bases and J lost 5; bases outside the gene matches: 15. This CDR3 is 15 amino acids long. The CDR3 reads CANKRDRPSGETQYF. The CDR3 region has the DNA TGTGCCAACAAACGGGACAGGCCCTCGGGTGAGACCCAGTACTTC.

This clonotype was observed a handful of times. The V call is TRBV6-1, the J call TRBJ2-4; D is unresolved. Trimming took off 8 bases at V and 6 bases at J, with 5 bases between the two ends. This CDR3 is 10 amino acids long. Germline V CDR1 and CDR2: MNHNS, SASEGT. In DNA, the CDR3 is TGTGCCAGCCGCCGAAACATTCAGTACTTC. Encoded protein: CASRRNIQYF.

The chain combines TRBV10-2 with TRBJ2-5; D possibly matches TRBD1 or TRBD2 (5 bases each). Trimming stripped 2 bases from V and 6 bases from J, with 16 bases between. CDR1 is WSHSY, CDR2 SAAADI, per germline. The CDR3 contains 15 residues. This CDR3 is CASSEPRGVGKTQYF. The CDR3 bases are TGCGCCAGCAGTGAGCCCCGGGGCGTGGGGAAGACCCAGTACTTC.

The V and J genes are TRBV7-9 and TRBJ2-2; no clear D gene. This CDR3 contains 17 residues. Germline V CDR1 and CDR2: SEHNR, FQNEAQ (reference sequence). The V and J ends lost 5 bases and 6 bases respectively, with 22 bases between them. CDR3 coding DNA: TGTGCCAGCAGCCGTACAGTAGGACGGGCTCCTCCCGGGGAGCTGTTTTTT. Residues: CASSRTVGRAPPGELFF. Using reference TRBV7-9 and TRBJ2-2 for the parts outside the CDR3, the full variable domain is DTGVSQNPRHKITKRGQNVTFRCDPISEHNRLYWYRQTLGQGPEFLTYFQNEAQLEKSRLLSDRFSAERPKGSFSTLEIQRTEQGDSAMYLCASSRTVGRAPPGELFFGEGSRLTVL.

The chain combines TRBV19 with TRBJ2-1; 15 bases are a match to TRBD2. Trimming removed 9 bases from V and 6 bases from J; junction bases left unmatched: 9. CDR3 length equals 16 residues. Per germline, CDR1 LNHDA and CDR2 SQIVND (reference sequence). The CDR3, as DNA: TGTGCCAGCCGGACTAGCGGGGGGGCCATGGGCAATGAGCAGTTCTTC. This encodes CASRTSGGAMGNEQFF.

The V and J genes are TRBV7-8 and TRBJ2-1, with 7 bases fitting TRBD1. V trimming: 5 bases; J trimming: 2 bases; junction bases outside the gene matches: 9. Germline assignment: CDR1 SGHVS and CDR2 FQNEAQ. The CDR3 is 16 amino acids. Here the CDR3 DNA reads TGTGCCAGCAGCCTTCGGGACAGAGCGGCCTACAATGAGCAGTTCTTC. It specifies CASSLRDRAAYNEQFF. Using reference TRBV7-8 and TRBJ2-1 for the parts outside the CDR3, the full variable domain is GAGVSQSPRYKVAKRGQDVALRCDPISGHVSLFWYQQALGQGPEFLTYFQNEAQLDKSGLPSDRFFAERPEGSVSTLKIQRTQQEDSAVYLCASSLRDRAAYNEQFFGPGTRLTVL.

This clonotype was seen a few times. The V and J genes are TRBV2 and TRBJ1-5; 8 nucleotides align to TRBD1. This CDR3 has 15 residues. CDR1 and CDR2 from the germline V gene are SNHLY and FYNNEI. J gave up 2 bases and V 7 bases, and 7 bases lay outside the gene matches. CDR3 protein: CASKPTGVGNQPQHF. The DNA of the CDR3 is TGTGCCAGCAAGCCGACAGGGGTAGGCAATCAGCCCCAGCATTTT.

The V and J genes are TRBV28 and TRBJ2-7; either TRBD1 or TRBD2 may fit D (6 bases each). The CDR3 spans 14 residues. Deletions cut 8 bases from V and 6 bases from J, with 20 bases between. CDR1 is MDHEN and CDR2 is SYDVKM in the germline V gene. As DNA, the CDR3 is TGTGCCAGCGCGCAGGGGCGCGGGGTGGGCGAGCAGTACGTC. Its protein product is CASAQGRGVGEQYV.

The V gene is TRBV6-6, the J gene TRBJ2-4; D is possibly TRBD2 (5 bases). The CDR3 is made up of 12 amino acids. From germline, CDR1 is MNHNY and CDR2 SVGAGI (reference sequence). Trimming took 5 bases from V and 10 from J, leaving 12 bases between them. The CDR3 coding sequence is TGTGCCAGCAGTCAACTGCCGGGGATTCAGTACTTC. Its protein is CASSQLPGIQYF.

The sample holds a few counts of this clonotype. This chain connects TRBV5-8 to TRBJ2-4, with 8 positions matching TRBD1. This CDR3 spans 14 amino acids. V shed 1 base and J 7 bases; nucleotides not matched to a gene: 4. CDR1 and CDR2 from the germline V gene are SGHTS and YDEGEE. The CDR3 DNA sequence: TGTGCCAGCAGCTTGTCAGGGGGCGTGAACATTCAGTACTTC. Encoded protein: CASSLSGGVNIQYF.